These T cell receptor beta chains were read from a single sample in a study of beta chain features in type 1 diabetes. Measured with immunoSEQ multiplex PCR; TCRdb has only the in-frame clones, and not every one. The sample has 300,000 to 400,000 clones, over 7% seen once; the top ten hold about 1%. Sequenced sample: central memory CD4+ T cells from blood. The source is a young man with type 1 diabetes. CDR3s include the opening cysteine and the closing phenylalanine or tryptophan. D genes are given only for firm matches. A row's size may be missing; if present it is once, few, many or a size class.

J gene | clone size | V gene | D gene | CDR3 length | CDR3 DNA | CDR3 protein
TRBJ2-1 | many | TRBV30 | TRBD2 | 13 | TGTGCCTGGGAAGGCGGGGGATACAATGAGCAGTTCTTC | CAWEGGGYNEQFF
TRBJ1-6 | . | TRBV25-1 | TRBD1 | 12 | TGTGCCAGCAGGCAGGGGGATTCACCCCTCCACTTT | CASRQGDSPLHF
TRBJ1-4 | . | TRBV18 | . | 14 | TGTGCCAGCTCACCGACGCAGTCAAATGAAAAACTGTTTTTT | CASSPTQSNEKLFF
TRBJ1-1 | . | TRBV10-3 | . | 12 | TGTGCCATCCGGGAGGGAAACACTGAAGCTTTCTTT | CAIREGNTEAFF
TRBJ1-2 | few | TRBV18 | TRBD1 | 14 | TGTGCCAGCTCACCAGGGACAGCTAAGGATGGCTACACCTTC | CASSPGTAKDGYTF
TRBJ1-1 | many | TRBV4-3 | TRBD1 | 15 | TGCGCCAGCAGCCAAGCGGGACAGGGGAACACTGAAGCTTTCTTT | CASSQAGQGNTEAFF
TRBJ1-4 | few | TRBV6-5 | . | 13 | TGTGCCAGCAGTTACTCGGTTCACAGGACACTGTTTTTT | CASSYSVHRTLFF
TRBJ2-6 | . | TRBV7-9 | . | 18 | TGTGCCAGCAGCATTTATGGACAGTCGGAAACCGGGGCCAACGTCCTGACTTTC | CASSIYGQSETGANVLTF
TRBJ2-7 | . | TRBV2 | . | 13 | TGTGCCAGCAGCCGGGATCCTGCCTACGAGCAGTACTTC | CASSRDPAYEQYF
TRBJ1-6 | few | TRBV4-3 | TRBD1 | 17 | TGCGCCAGCAGTCGCACGGGACAGGTGTCTTATAATTCACCCCTCCACTTT | CASSRTGQVSYNSPLHF
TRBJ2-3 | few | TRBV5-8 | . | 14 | TGTGCCAGCAGCTTGGGACTCCGGTCAGATACGCAGTATTTT | CASSLGLRSDTQYF
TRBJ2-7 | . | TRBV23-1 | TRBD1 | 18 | TGCGCCAGCAGTCAAGCCGGGACAGGCCTAATGAGGTCCTACGAGCAGTACTTC | CASSQAGTGLMRSYEQYF
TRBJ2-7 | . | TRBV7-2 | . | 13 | TGTGCCAGCAGCTTAGCGACCGGAATCGAGCAGTACTTC | CASSLATGIEQYF
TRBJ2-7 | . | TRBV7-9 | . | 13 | TGTGCCAGCAGCTCCCCGAATGACTACGAGCAGTACTTC | CASSSPNDYEQYF
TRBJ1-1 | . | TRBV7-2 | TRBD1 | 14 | TGTGCCAGCAGCTCCCAGGGGGGGCCCCCCGAGGCTTTCTTT | CASSSQGGPPEAFF
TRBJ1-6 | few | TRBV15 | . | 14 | TGTGCCACCAGCAGAGATACTCGAGGGTCACCCCTCCACTTT | CATSRDTRGSPLHF
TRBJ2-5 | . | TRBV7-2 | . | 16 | TGTGCCAGCAGCCCGCGGGCTAGCCGGAACCAAGAGACCCAGTACTTC | CASSPRASRNQETQYF
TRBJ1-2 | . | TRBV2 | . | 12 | TGTGCCAGCATCCAGGGAAGGGAAGGCTACACCTTC | CASIQGREGYTF
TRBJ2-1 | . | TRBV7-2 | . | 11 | TGTGCCAGCAGCTTATCCGGGGTACAGTTCTTC | CASSLSGVQFF
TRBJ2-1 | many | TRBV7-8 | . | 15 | TGTGCCAGCAGCCTACAGGGGAGGGCCTACAATGAGCAGTTCTTC | CASSLQGRAYNEQFF
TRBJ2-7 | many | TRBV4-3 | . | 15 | TGCGCCAGCAGCCAAGACCTGGGCCTGACCTACGAGCAGTACTTC | CASSQDLGLTYEQYF
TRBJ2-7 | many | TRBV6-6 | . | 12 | TGTGCCAGCAGTCCGTCCGGGTACGAGCAGTACTTC | CASSPSGYEQYF
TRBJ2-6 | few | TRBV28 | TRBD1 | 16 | TGTGCCAGCAGGATATCGACAGGGGCTGGGGCCAACGTCCTGACTTTC | CASRISTGAGANVLTF
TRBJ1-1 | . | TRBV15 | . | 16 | TGTGCCACCAGCACCCCTAGAGGACGGATGAACACTGAAGCTTTCTTT | CATSTPRGRMNTEAFF
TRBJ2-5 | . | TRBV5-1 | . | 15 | TGCGCCAGCACCCTGGCGGGACTGGACCAAGAGACCCAGTACTTC | CASTLAGLDQETQYF
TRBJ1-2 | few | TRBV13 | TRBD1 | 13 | TGTGCCAGCAGCTCCTACAGGGGCTATGGCTACACCTTC | CASSSYRGYGYTF
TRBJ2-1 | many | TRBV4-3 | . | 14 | TGCGCCAGCAGCCAAGGCCAGGGTTACAGTGAGCAGTTCTTC | CASSQGQGYSEQFF
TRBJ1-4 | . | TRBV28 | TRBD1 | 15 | TGTGCCAGCAGGTCTACGGGACAGGGGGCCGAAAAACTGTTTTTT | CASRSTGQGAEKLFF
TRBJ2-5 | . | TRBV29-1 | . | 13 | TGCAGCGGATTGCACGTGAGGGGAGAGACCCAGTACTTC | CSGLHVRGETQYF
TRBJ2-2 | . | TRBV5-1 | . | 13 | TGCGCCAGCAGCTTGGGTCCTGGCGGGGAGCTGTTTTTT | CASSLGPGGELFF
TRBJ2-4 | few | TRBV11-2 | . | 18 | TGTGCCAGCACCACGGCCCCCCAAGGGATCTTAGCCAAAAACATTCAGTACTTC | CASTTAPQGILAKNIQYF
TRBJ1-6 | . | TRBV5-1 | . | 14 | TGCGCCAGCAGCTCCCCCGGACTGAATTCACCCCTCCACTTT | CASSSPGLNSPLHF
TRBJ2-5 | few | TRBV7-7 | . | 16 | TGTGCTAGCAGCTTAGCGGTCGGACGGACCCAAGAGACCCAGTACTTC | CASSLAVGRTQETQYF
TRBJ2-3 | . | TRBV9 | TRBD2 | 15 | TGTGCCAGCAGCATAGGACTAGCGGGGGCAGATACGCAGTATTTT | CASSIGLAGADTQYF
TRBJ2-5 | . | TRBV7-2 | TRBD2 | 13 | TGTGCCAGCGCTAGCGGGGTACAAGAGACCCAGTACTTC | CASASGVQETQYF
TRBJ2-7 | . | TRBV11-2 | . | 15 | TGTGCCAGCAGCTTAGGAGCGGTTGCCTCCTACGAGCAGTACTTC | CASSLGAVASYEQYF
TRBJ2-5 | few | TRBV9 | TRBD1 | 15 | TGTGCCAGCAGCAACCGACAGGGACCCCAAGAGACCCAGTACTTC | CASSNRQGPQETQYF
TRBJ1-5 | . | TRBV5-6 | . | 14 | TGTGCCTCACGACAGGCTTATAGCAATCAGCCCCAGCATTTT | CASRQAYSNQPQHF
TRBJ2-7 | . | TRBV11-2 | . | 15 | TGTGCCAGCAGCCCCTGGGGGACGGAGACCTACGAGCAGTACTTC | CASSPWGTETYEQYF
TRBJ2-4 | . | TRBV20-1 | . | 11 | TGCAGTGCAGGGACATTGGGCATTCAGTACTTC | CSAGTLGIQYF
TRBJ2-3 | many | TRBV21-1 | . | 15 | TGTGCCAGCAGCAAAGGACAGGGGGCGGCAGATACGCAGTATTTT | CASSKGQGAADTQYF
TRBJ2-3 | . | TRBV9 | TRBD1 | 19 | TGTGCCAGCAGCGTAGAGGGGACAGGTCGTTTCGGGAGCACAGATACGCAGTATTTT | CASSVEGTGRFGSTDTQYF
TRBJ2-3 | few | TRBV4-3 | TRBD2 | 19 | TGCGCCAGCAGCCAAGATATAGCTAGCGGGGGGTCTAGCACAGATACGCAGTATTTT | CASSQDIASGGSSTDTQYF